These 22 T cell receptor beta chains were all obtained from the same sample, sequenced in a study of T cell clones after liver transplantation. Here immunoSEQ multiplex PCR was the method, and the copy in TCRdb shows in-frame clones only, minus some. This table holds 70,000 to 80,000 clones, 90% found once. The sample consisted of CD4+ T cells from blood, taken before liver transplant. These TCRs come from a human donor who received a liver transplant.

This CDR3 reads CASSEPGYRAGELFF. The CDR3 DNA is TGTGCCAGCAGCGAGCCGGGGTATAGGGCCGGGGAGCTGTTTTTT. J is TRBJ2-2 and V is TRBV7-9, with D tentatively TRBD2 (5 bases). CDR1 and CDR2 (germline): SEHNR, FQNEAQ (reference sequence). The length of the CDR3 is 15 residues. With 5 bases removed from V and 6 bases from J, the gap between germline ends came to 16 bases.

The gene calls are TRBV5-4 and TRBJ1-3; TRBD1 might be the D (6 bases). This CDR3 region has 14 residues. Germline V lookup: CDR1 SGHNT, CDR2 YYREEE (reference sequence). Trimming took 9 bases from V and 0 from J, leaving 13 bases between them. In nucleotides, the CDR3 is TGTGCCACGCATCAGGGGATCTCTGGAAACACCATATATTTT. Residues: CATHQGISGNTIYF. Supplemented by reference TRBV5-4 and TRBJ1-3, the full variable domain reads ETGVTQSPTHLIKTRGQQVTLRCSSQSGHNTVSWYQQALGQGPQFIFQYYREEENGRGNFPPRFSGLQFPNYSSELNVNALELDDSALYLCATHQGISGNTIYFGEGSWLTVV.

The chain couples TRBV5-1 to TRBJ1-5; maybe TRBD1 (5 bases). V shed 4 bases and J shed 2 bases, with 13 bases lying between them. There are 15 residues in the CDR3. Germline assignment: CDR1 SGHRS and CDR2 YFSETQ. CDR3 amino acids: CASSLEGFGNQPQHF. The CDR3 region has the DNA TGCGCCAGCAGCCTTGAGGGGTTCGGCAATCAGCCCCAGCATTTT.

The gene calls are TRBV7-9 and TRBJ2-2; 7 nucleotides match TRBD1. V lost 1 base and J lost 7; bases outside the gene matches: 6. The CDR3 consists of 15 residues. Germline loops: CDR1 SEHNR, CDR2 FQNEAQ (reference sequence). The CDR3 here is CASSLDGTAGGELFF. The CDR3 bases are TGTGCCAGCAGCTTAGATGGGACAGCTGGCGGGGAGCTGTTTTTT.

The genes are TRBV9 and TRBJ1-1; D may be TRBD1 (5 bases). The V gene lost 4 bases and the J gene lost 3 bases, with 10 bases spanning the gap. Per germline, CDR1 SGDLS and CDR2 YYNGEE. The CDR3 extends over 13 amino acids. The CDR3 reads CASSSQGDTEAFF. The CDR3 DNA reads TGTGCCAGCAGCTCCCAGGGTGACACTGAAGCTTTCTTT. Complete variable domain (other parts from reference TRBV9 and TRBJ1-1): DSGVTQTPKHLITATGQRVTLRCSPRSGDLSVYWYQQSLDQGLQFLIQYYNGEERAKGNILERFSAQQFPDLHSELNLSSLELGDSALYFCASSSQGDTEAFFGQGTRLTVV.

The chain joins TRBV27 to TRBJ2-6, with D perhaps assigned TRBD1 or TRBD2 (6 bases each). CDR3 length: 17 residues. Germline values: CDR1 MNHEY, CDR2 SMNVEV (reference sequence). V was trimmed by 9 bases and J by 0 bases, leaving 18 bases between them. The CDR3 DNA reads TGTGCCAGTAGGGGGGAAAGGGGGTTCTCTGGGGCCAACGTCCTGACTTTC. Translating it yields CASRGERGFSGANVLTF.

V and J are TRBV28 and TRBJ1-2, with D perhaps TRBD1 (6 bases). The germline V gene encodes CDR1 MDHEN and CDR2 SYDVKM. V lost 2 bases and J 4 bases, leaving 11 bases between the germline ends. This CDR3 contains 14 residues. CDR3 coding DNA: TGTGCCAGCAGTTTAGGTACAGGGACCTATGGCTACACCTTC. Translation gives CASSLGTGTYGYTF.

The CDR3 region has the DNA TGTGCCAGCAGCTCCACCACCTCATGGACTAGCGGGAGGGATGAGCAGTTCTTC. Encoded protein: CASSSTTSWTSGRDEQFF. The rearrangement uses TRBV7-9 and TRBJ2-1, with 15 bases aligning to TRBD2. The germline CDR1 and CDR2 sequences are SEHNR and FQNEAQ (reference sequence). This CDR3 is 18 amino acids long. The ends lost 4 bases at V and 8 bases at J; junction bases unmatched: 12.

This clone counts as medium-sized. V is TRBV14 and J is TRBJ2-1, with 7 bases aligning to TRBD1. With V trimmed by 4 bases and J by 7 bases, 1 base remained unmatched. The CDR3 consists of 12 residues. The germline gives CDR1 SGHDN, CDR2 FVKESK. CDR3 DNA sequence: TGTGCCAGCAGCCCGGACAGGAATGAGCAGTTCTTC. This encodes CASSPDRNEQFF.

The chain uses TRBV11-2 and TRBJ1-1; TRBD1 is a possible D gene (5 bases). V was shortened by 5 bases and J by 4 bases, with 14 bases between the two germline ends. CDR3 length: 14 amino acids. Per the germline V gene, CDR1 is SGHAT and CDR2 is FQNNGV. CDR3 DNA: TGTGCCAGCAGCCTTCCTCAGGGATTCACTGAAGCTTTCTTT. Translated, it gives CASSLPQGFTEAFF.

This chain joins TRBV27 and TRBJ1-4; 8 bases fit TRBD1. The germline gives CDR1 MNHEY, CDR2 SMNVEV (reference sequence). CDR3 length equals 18 residues. Losses at the gene ends were 4 bases for V and 7 bases for J; bases not matched to a gene: 17. CDR3: CASSSHPRTRGRGEKLFF. Written as DNA, the CDR3 is TGTGCCAGCAGTTCCCACCCGCGAACCAGGGGGCGCGGTGAAAAACTGTTTTTT.

The V and J genes are TRBV28 and TRBJ1-2; D is undetermined. CDR1 and CDR2 from the germline V gene are MDHEN and SYDVKM. The V end lost 5 bases, the J end lost 8 bases, and 15 bases lay between the germline ends. This CDR3 contains 13 residues. This CDR3 reads CASSLSGSRGYTF. The CDR3 bases are TGTGCCAGCAGTCTCTCCGGGTCTCGGGGCTACACCTTC.

The chain uses TRBV11-3 and TRBJ2-7; D not resolved. This CDR3 comprises 14 residues. The V end lost 8 bases, the J end lost 2 bases, and 16 bases lay between the germline ends. Germline V lookup: CDR1 SGHNT, CDR2 YENEEA. The CDR3 here is CASREGPLAYEQYF. The CDR3 nucleotides are TGTGCCAGCCGCGAAGGTCCGTTGGCCTACGAGCAGTACTTC.

The chain recombines TRBV28 with TRBJ1-2, with TRBD1 as a possible D gene (5 bases). CDR1 is MDHEN and CDR2 is SYDVKM in the germline V gene. Trimming shortened V by 3 bases and J by 7 bases, and 9 bases separated the two germline ends. This CDR3 region has 12 residues. The CDR3: CASSLRGVGYTF. Here the CDR3 DNA reads TGTGCCAGCAGTTTGAGAGGGGTTGGCTACACCTTC.

The chain joins TRBV7-2 to TRBJ2-1; 12 nucleotides align to TRBD2. With 6 bases clipped from V and 9 bases from J, the junction kept 9 bases outside the gene matches. There are 15 residues in the CDR3. Germline CDR1 SGHTA, CDR2 FQGNSA. As DNA, the CDR3 is TGTGCCAGCAGGGGGCTAGCGGGAGGGTCTGGTGAGCAGTTCTTC. Its translation is CASRGLAGGSGEQFF.

The rearrangement uses TRBV28 and TRBJ2-2; 13 bases agree with TRBD2. With 2 bases clipped from V and 5 bases from J, the junction kept 8 bases outside the gene matches. The CDR3 loop spans 18 amino acids. Germline CDR1 and CDR2: MDHEN and SYDVKM. CDR3 protein: CASSLSGLAGVKTGELFF. Written as DNA, the CDR3 is TGTGCCAGCAGTTTAAGTGGACTAGCGGGAGTAAAGACCGGGGAGCTGTTTTTT.

This rearrangement joins TRBV4-3 to TRBJ2-7; TRBD1 matches at 8 bases. This CDR3 contains 15 residues. Per germline, CDR1 LGHNA and CDR2 YSLEER. V lost 1 base to trimming and J lost 4 bases; unmatched junction nucleotides: 6. CDR3 nucleotide sequence: TGCGCCAGCAGCCAAGGACAGGGGAACATATACGAGCAGTACTTC. Protein product: CASSQGQGNIYEQYF.

The V and J genes are TRBV9 and TRBJ2-7, with unresolved D. There are 14 residues in the CDR3. Trimming shortened V by 0 bases and J by 1 base, and 8 bases separated the two germline ends. The V gene's germline CDR1 is SGDLS and CDR2 YYNGEE. The CDR3 DNA is TGTGCCAGCAGCGTAGCTTCTCAGTCCTACGAGCAGTACTTC. Amino acids: CASSVASQSYEQYF.

This clone was picked up a small number of times. The chain is built from TRBV7-2 and TRBJ1-3; D gene ambiguous. Trimming shortened V by 8 bases and J by 5 bases, and 22 bases separated the two germline ends. The V gene's germline CDR1 is SGHTA and CDR2 FQGNSA. The CDR3 consists of 16 residues. The CDR3: CASAPGIGRARNTIYF. The CDR3 DNA reads as TGTGCCAGCGCCCCCGGCATCGGGCGCGCGAGAAACACCATATATTTT.

As to this clone: Its ends do not fully match the called genes, so a read error is possible. This chain connects TRBV7-9 to TRBJ2-7, with D perhaps matching TRBD1 (6 bases). CDR1 and CDR2 (germline): SEHNR, FQNEAQ (reference sequence). This CDR3 has 12 residues. The DNA of the CDR3 is TGTGCCAGCAGCCCTACGACGGGACACGAGATCTTC. Residues: CASSPTTGHEIF.

V is TRBV28 and J is TRBJ2-2; D not certain. Germline loops: CDR1 MDHEN, CDR2 SYDVKM. The V gene lost 8 bases and the J gene lost 2 bases, with 9 bases spanning the gap. This CDR3 has 13 amino acids. The chain's CDR3 is CASLRSNTGELFF. CDR3 nucleotides: TGTGCCAGCCTACGATCCAACACCGGGGAGCTGTTTTTT.

The chain is built from TRBV10-1 and TRBJ2-5, with 13 bases fitting TRBD2. The CDR3 totals 16 residues. Germline-derived CDR1 and CDR2 are WNHNN and SYGVQD (reference sequence). Trimming cost V 6 bases and J 2 bases; bases outside gene matches: 6. The CDR3 is CASSLGTSGTQETQYF. The CDR3 bases are TGCGCCAGCAGCCTGGGGACTAGCGGGACTCAAGAGACCCAGTACTTC.